Below, one TCR beta chain is given with its context. Germline CDR1 SGHRS, CDR2 YFSETQ. The junction had 29 bases not matched to a gene; V was cut back by 1 base and J by 11 bases. This CDR3 region has 20 residues. The Seattle patients joined while their infection was active and were tracked longitudinally afterward. In the authors' workflow: For nucleated cells, counts were estimated from reference gene primer amplification. Some clones are missing from TCRdb's copy, which holds only in-frame ones; the method was immunoSEQ multiplex PCR. That table supplies the V and J calls and clone size; D and trimming were determined from the DNA. The sample consists of nearly 350,000 clones, 80% to 90% of them appearing once. The sample belongs to a study of blood T cell repertoires in COVID-19. About the study: PBMCs, B-cell-depleted T cells, or T cells provided the cDNA or gDNA that made up the material.

The rearrangement uses TRBV5-1 and TRBJ1-1, with 7 bases aligning to TRBD1. The specimen sequenced was peripheral blood. This TCR was sampled from a woman between 45 and 60 years old with COVID-19, enrolled during active disease. CDR3 sequence: CASSLRAPGHRATGESSAFF. The CDR3 DNA reads as TGCGCCAGCAGCTTGAGGGCCCCGGGCCACAGGGCAACAGGGGAATCCTCGGCTTTCTTT. The entire variable domain, with the rest obtained from reference TRBV5-1 and TRBJ1-1, is as follows: KAGVTQTPRYLIKTRGQQVTLSCSPISGHRSVSWYQQTPGQGLQFLFEYFSETQRNKGNFPGRFSGRQFSNSRSEMNVSTLELGDSALYLCASSLRAPGHRATGESSAFFGQGTRLTVV.